The entry below gives a single T cell receptor (beta chain) sequence along with its context. Sequencing was performed with immunoSEQ multiplex PCR; in TCRdb, only in-frame clones are kept and a portion is missing. The table lists some 49,000 clones, 81% of them singletons. The data originate from a study of blood T cell repertoires in COVID-19. CDR3 length equals 14 residues. Germline CDR1 reads MNHEY; CDR2 reads SMNVEV (reference sequence). V shed 7 bases and J 4 bases; nucleotides not matched to a gene: 7. The gene calls are TRBV27 and TRBJ2-7; the match to TRBD1 covers 10 bases. This clonotype was sampled from a woman older than 75 with COVID-19, enrolled during active disease. Sequencing was performed on peripheral blood. The CDR3 region has the DNA TGTGCCAGCAAACGGGACAGGGGCTCTTACGAGCAGTACTTC. It codes for CASKRDRGSYEQYF.